This T cell receptor beta chain was found in a study of read filtering for tumor transcriptome and immune sequencing. About the study: DNase treatment preceded whole-transcriptome library preparation. Broader study findings: RNA-seq captured clonotypes less deeply and reliably than IR-seq. IR-seq and RNA-seq agreed better without single-read clonotypes. The CD138-negative fraction was mixed bone marrow immune cells, not pure T cells.

The library was built from 400 to 500 ng RNA with molecular barcoded adaptors for alpha/delta and beta/gamma chains. TCRdb recomputed calls from the reads with MiXCR, one row per CDR3 protein. This sample has about 57,000 distinct CDR3 sequences; 20% to 25% occur once, and the top ten carry about 15%. With respect to this clonotype: Its target is not known.

This clonotype was obtained from a donor aged 40 or over with multiple myeloma. The sequenced material came from a population of CD138-negative cells sorted from bone marrow.

For the CDR3, the DNA is TGTGCCAGCAGCCAGATCAGCCGGGAGCAGTACTTC. Amino acid sequence: CASSQISREQYF. The chain links TRBV3-1 to TRBJ2-7; D not certain. The V end lost 3 bases, the J end lost 7 bases, and 10 bases lay between the germline ends. CDR3 length: 12 residues. The V gene's germline CDR1 is LGHDT and CDR2 YNNKEL (reference sequence).